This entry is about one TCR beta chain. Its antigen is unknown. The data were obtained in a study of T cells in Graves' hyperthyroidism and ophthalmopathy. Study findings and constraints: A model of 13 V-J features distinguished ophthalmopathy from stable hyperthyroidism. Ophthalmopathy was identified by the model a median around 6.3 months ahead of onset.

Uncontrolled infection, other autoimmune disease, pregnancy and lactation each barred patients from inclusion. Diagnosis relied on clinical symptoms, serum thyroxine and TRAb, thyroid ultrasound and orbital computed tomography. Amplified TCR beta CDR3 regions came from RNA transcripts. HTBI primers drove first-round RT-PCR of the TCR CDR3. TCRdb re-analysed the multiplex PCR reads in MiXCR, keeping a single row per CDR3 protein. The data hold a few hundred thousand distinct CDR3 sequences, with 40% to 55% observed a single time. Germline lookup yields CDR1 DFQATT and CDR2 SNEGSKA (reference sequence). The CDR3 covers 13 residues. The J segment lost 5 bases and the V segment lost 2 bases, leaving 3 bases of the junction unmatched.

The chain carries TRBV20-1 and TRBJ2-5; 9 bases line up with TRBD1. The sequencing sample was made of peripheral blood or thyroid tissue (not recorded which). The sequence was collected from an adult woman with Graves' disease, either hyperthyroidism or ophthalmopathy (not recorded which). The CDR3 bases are TGCAGTGCTAGAAGGACAGGGGTGGAGACCCAGTACTTC. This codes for CSARRTGVETQYF.